This TCR beta chain emerged from a study of regulatory T cells in long-lasting Graves disease. Regarding time point: persistent/refractory GD, antithyroid drugs over 5 years with positive TRAb. RNA extracted from PBMCs served as the sequencing template. Arm-PCR of CDR3 regions and iRepertoire HTBI primers were used to build TCR beta libraries. TCRdb independently ran MiXCR on the multiplex PCR reads; one entry per CDR3 protein. The table lists 700,000 or so distinct CDR3 sequences, around 30% of them singletons. This TCR was sampled from a female donor with Graves disease. Sequencing used peripheral blood mononuclear cells (PBMCs), obtained when the disease was refractory, from a patient treated with antithyroid drugs.

The CDR3 reads CASSLHGDSNQPQHF. CDR3 DNA: TGCGCCAGCAGCTTGCACGGTGATAGCAATCAGCCCCAGCATTTT. The chain links TRBV5-1 to TRBJ1-5, with D uncertain. V was shortened by 1 base and J by 0 bases, with 8 bases between the two germline ends. Germline V CDR1 and CDR2: SGHRS, YFSETQ. The CDR3 has 15 amino acids. Based on the CDR3 plus reference TRBV5-1 and TRBJ1-5, the full variable domain is KAGVTQTPRYLIKTRGQQVTLSCSPISGHRSVSWYQQTPGQGLQFLFEYFSETQRNKGNFPGRFSGRQFSNSRSEMNVSTLELGDSALYLCASSLHGDSNQPQHFGDGTRLSIL.